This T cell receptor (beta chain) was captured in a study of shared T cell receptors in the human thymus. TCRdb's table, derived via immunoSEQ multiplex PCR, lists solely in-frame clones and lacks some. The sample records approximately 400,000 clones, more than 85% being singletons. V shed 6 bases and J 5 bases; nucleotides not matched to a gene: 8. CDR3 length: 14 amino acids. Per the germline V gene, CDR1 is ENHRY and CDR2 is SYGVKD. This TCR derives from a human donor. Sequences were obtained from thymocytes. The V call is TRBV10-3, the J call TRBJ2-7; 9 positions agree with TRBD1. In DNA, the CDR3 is TGTGCCATCAGCCCTACGGGACAGGGAAACGAGCAGTACTTC. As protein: CAISPTGQGNEQYF.